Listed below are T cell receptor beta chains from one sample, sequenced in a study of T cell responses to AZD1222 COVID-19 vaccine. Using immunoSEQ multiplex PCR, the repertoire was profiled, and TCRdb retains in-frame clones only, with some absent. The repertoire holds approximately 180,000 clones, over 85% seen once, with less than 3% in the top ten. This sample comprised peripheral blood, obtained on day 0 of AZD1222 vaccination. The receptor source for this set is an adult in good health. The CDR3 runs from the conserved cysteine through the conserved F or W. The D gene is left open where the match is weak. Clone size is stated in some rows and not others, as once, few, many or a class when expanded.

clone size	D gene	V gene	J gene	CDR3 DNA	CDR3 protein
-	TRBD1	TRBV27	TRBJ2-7	TGTGCCAGCAGTTTTCGACCTACCACTGTGACAGGGGGTATCTACGAGCAGTACTTC	CASSFRPTTVTGGIYEQYF
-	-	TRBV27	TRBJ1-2	TGTGCCAGCAGTCCTCTACTCAGGACGGGTGGCTACACCTTC	CASSPLLRTGGYTF
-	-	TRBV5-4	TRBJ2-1	TGTGCCAGCAGCTCAGGCGGCCTCTACAATGAGCAGTTCTTC	CASSSGGLYNEQFF
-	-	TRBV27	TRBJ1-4	TGTGCCAGCAGAGGAGAGACTAATGAAAAACTGTTTTTT	CASRGETNEKLFF
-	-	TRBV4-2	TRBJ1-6	TGTGCCAGCAGCCAAGATAGTGGAGGCCAGGGCAACTCACCCCTCCACTTT	CASSQDSGGQGNSPLHF
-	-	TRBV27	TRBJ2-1	TGTGCCAGCAGTCTGGGAAGGACCAATGAGCAGTTCTTC	CASSLGRTNEQFF
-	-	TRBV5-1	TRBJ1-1	TGCGCCAGCAGCTCGCCAGAGTACACTGAAGCTTTCTTT	CASSSPEYTEAFF
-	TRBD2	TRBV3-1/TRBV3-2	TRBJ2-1	TGTGCCAGCAGCCAAGTTCTAGCGGGAGTTGGCCATGAGCAGTTCTTC	CASSQVLAGVGHEQFF
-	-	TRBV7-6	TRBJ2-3	TGTGCCAGCAGCTTGAATCAGCCCGTCACAGATACGCAGTATTTT	CASSLNQPVTDTQYF
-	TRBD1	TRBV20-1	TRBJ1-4	TGCAGTGCTAGTAGGAGGACAGGGTGGGAGTATAGTGAAAAACTGTTTTTT	CSASRRTGWEYSEKLFF
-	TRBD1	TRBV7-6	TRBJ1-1	TGTGCCAGCAGCCGCGGACAGGAAAGGAACACTGAAGCTTTCTTT	CASSRGQERNTEAFF
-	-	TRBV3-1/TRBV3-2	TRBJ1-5	TGTGCCAGCAGCCGGGACGGATTTAATCAGCCCCAGCATTTT	CASSRDGFNQPQHF
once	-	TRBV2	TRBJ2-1	TGTGCCAGCGGACTCGATGAGCAGTTCTTC	CASGLDEQFF
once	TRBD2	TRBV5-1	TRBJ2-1	TGCGCCAGCAGCCCAGGACTAGCGGGAATCCATGAGCAGTTCTTC	CASSPGLAGIHEQFF
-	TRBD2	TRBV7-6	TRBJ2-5	TGTGCCAGCAGCTTAGATCCTAGCGGGGAGACCCAGTACTTC	CASSLDPSGETQYF
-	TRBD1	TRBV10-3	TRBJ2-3	TGTGCCATCAGTAGTAAAGGGACAGGAATCACAGATACGCAGTATTTT	CAISSKGTGITDTQYF
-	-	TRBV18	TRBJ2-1	TGTGCCAGCTCACCACTGCACAGCAGGGCCGGTGGGAACAATGAGCAGTTCTTC	CASSPLHSRAGGNNEQFF
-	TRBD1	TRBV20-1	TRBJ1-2	TGCAGTGCTAGTGCACAGGGGCTAGCTAACTATGGCTACACCTTC	CSASAQGLANYGYTF
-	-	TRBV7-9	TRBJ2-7	TGTGCCAGCAGCCAAACCGTATTGACGGGTACCTACGAGCAGTACTTC	CASSQTVLTGTYEQYF
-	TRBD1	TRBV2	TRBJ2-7	TGTGCCAGCAGTCCGGGACAGGGTGCCTACGAGCAGTACTTC	CASSPGQGAYEQYF
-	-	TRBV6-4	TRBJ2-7	TGTGCCAGCAGTCCAGACGGTCGAGCCTACGAGCAGTACTTC	CASSPDGRAYEQYF
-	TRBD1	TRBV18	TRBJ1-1	TGTGCCAGCTCACTGACAGGGAAGGACACTGAAGCTTTCTTT	CASSLTGKDTEAFF
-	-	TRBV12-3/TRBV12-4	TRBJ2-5	TGTGCCAGCAGTTTAAGAGAGACCCAGTACTTC	CASSLRETQYF
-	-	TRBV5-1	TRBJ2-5	TGCGCCAGCAGCGATTTCGCGGGGCAAGAGACCCAGTACTTC	CASSDFAGQETQYF
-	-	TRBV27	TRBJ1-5	TGTGCCAGCAGTTTATCGGGGGGGCAGCCCCAGCATTTT	CASSLSGGQPQHF
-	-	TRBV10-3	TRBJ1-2	TGTGCCAGCGAACAGGGTAACGGGGGCTACACCTTC	CASEQGNGGYTF
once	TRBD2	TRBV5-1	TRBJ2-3	TGCGCCAGCAGCTCGCCCCGGGAAGCGGGAGTGTTTGGAGATACGCAGTATTTT	CASSSPREAGVFGDTQYF
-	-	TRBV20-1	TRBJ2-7	TGCAGTGCTAGTTTTAGCCGTCAAGCCTTCTACGAGCAGTACTTC	CSASFSRQAFYEQYF
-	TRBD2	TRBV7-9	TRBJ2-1	TGTGCCAGCAGCCCTGTAGTAGCGGGAGGTGGAGGTGAGCAGTTCTTC	CASSPVVAGGGGEQFF
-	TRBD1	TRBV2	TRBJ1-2	TGTGCCAGCAGCGGGGACAGGGGCCCGAGAGGCTACACCTTC	CASSGDRGPRGYTF
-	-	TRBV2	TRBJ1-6	TGTGCCAGCAGCGGACACTTGGGGGAAGTGGATTCACCCCTCCACTTT	CASSGHLGEVDSPLHF
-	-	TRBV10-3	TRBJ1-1	TGTGCCATCAGTGAGGATAAGGGCTTGGGCACTGAAGCTTTCTTT	CAISEDKGLGTEAFF
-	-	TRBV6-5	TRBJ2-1	TGTGCCAGCAGTCTTAGGGACTTTTACAATGAGCAGTTCTTC	CASSLRDFYNEQFF
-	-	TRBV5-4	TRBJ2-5	TGTGCCAGCAGCCCAGGGATAGGGCCCGACGAGACCCAGTACTTC	CASSPGIGPDETQYF
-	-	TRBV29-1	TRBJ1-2	TGCAGCGTTGACCTGAGGGCAAGTGGGGAATATGGCTACACCTTC	CSVDLRASGEYGYTF
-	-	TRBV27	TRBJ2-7	TGTGCCAGCAGTTTAATAGGGGGGGCCTACGAGCAGTACTTC	CASSLIGGAYEQYF
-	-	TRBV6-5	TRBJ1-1	TGTGCCAGCAGGAACAGGAACACTGAAGCTTTCTTT	CASRNRNTEAFF
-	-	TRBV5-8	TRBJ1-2	TGTGCCAGCAGCTTGGTAGGGGATGGCGAGAGCTACACCTTC	CASSLVGDGESYTF
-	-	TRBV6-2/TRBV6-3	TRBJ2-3	TGTGCCAGCACCCCGGACTCTAGCACAGATACGCAGTATTTT	CASTPDSSTDTQYF
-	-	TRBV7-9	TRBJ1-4	TGTGCCAGCACTGTAGAGAACCCCAATGAAAAACTGTTTTTT	CASTVENPNEKLFF
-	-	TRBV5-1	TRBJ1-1	TGCGCCAGCAGCTTTCAACTGAACACTGAAGCTTTCTTT	CASSFQLNTEAFF
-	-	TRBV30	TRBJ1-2	TGTGCCTGGAGTGTCCGGTATAACTATGGCTACACCTTC	CAWSVRYNYGYTF
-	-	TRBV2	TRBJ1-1	TGTGCCAGCAGTCCTGAGACAGGAATGAACACTGAAGCTTTCTTT	CASSPETGMNTEAFF
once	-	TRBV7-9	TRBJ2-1	TGTGCCAGCAGCCCCTATCCGCCCCATGGTGAGCAGTTCTTC	CASSPYPPHGEQFF
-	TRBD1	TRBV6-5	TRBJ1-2	TGTGCCAGCAGGACCAGGGGGGGAGTCTATGGCTACACCTTC	CASRTRGGVYGYTF
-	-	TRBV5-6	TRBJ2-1	TGTGCCAGCAGCTTGGAAGGGGAGCAGTTCTTC	CASSLEGEQFF
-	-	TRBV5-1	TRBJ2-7	TGCGCCAGCAGCTTGGGACCAACAGACACTAGCTCCTACGAGCAGTACTTC	CASSLGPTDTSSYEQYF
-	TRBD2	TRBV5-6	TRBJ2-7	TGTGCCAGCAGCTTAGGGAGCGGGAACCCCTACGAGCAGTACTTC	CASSLGSGNPYEQYF
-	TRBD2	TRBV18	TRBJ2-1	TGTGCCAGCTCACCCCAACTAGCGTCCCCCCACAATGAGCAGTTCTTC	CASSPQLASPHNEQFF
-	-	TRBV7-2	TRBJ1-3	TGTGCCAGCAGCTTGGGGGGAAGCGGAAACACCATATATTTT	CASSLGGSGNTIYF
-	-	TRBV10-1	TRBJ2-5	TGCGCCAGCAGTGAAGGCGGGCAAGAGACCCAGTACTTC	CASSEGGQETQYF
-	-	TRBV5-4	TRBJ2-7	TGTGCCAGCAGCTCGCCCGATGGGCACTACGAGCAGTACTTC	CASSSPDGHYEQYF